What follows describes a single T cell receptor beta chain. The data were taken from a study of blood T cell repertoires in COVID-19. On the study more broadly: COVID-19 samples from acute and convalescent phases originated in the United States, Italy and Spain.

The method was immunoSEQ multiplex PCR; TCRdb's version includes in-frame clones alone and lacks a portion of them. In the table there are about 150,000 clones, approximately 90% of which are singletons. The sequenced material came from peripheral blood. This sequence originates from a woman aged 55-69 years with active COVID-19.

The CDR3 region is CASRSLGGSYNEQFF. CDR3 DNA: TGTGCCAGCAGATCACTCGGGGGGTCCTACAATGAGCAGTTCTTC. The rearrangement links TRBV28 to TRBJ2-1, with TRBD2 matching over 7 bases. This CDR3 contains 15 residues. V lost 6 bases to trimming and J lost 1 base; unmatched junction nucleotides: 6. CDR1 and CDR2 from the germline V gene are MDHEN and SYDVKM. The whole variable domain, remainder taken from reference TRBV28 and TRBJ2-1, is DVKVTQSSRYLVKRTGEKVFLECVQDMDHENMFWYRQDPGLGLRLIYFSYDVKMKEKGDIPEGYSVSREKKERFSLILESASTNQTSMYLCASRSLGGSYNEQFFGPGTRLTVL.